The clone carrying this TCR beta chain was recorded a few times. Each patient came to thyroid surgery without any prior treatment (of any kind). This record comes from a study of metastatic and nonmetastatic thyroid tumors. At the level of the study: Repertoire data that came from the blood and tumor or nodule tissue of malignant and benign thyroid patients were compared.

TCRdb re-called clones via MiXCR from the PCR reads. The sample yields around 17,000 clones, about 25% seen once. This clonotype originated in a female donor with papillary thyroid cancer or a benign thyroid nodule (not recorded which). Some clones in this sample may be carry-over from other donors' samples. Sequencing was performed on adjacent normal tissue.

The DNA for the CDR3 is TGTGCCAGCAGGGGCCAGGTGAACACTGAAGCTTTCTTT. This encodes CASRGQVNTEAFF. The V gene is TRBV5-6, the J gene TRBJ1-1, with D unclear. Germline V lookup: CDR1 SGHDT, CDR2 YYEEEE. The CDR3 spans 13 residues. V lost 5 bases, J lost 0 bases, and 8 bases lay in between.